This TCR beta chain was profiled in a study of T cells in Graves' hyperthyroidism and ophthalmopathy. Overall study findings and caveats: The model predicted ophthalmopathy a median approximately 6 months before onset.

The investigators amplified TCR beta CDR3 regions from RNA transcripts. TCR CDR3 regions were first amplified by RT-PCR with HTBI primers. TCRdb re-analysed the multiplex PCR reads in MiXCR, keeping a single row per CDR3 protein. This table holds a few hundred thousand distinct CDR3 sequences, about 43% found once. There are many counts of this clonotype. Its antigen is as yet unknown. A lack of ophthalmopathy progression within 18 months defined stable Graves' hyperthyroidism. These patients, aged 18 to 65, had recently diagnosed hyperthyroidism lasting under 2 months. Together with thyroid ultrasound, orbital computed tomography, serum thyroxine and TRAb, clinical symptoms were used for diagnoses. The germline CDR1 and CDR2 sequences are SGDLS and YYNGEE. Trimming shortened V by 5 bases and J by 8 bases, and 22 bases separated the two germline ends. The CDR3 loop spans 15 amino acids.

The specimen sequenced was peripheral blood or thyroid tissue (not recorded which). The chain couples TRBV9 to TRBJ2-5, with a tentative D call TRBD1 (6 bases). This TCR was sampled from a woman under 30 with Graves' hyperthyroidism. For the CDR3, the DNA is TGTGCCAGCAGTGATCAGGGGCTCGCCGGAGAAACCCAGTACTTC. Translating gives CASSDQGLAGETQYF. Full variable domain (rest looked up from reference TRBV9 and TRBJ2-5): DSGVTQTPKHLITATGQRVTLRCSPRSGDLSVYWYQQSLDQGLQFLIQYYNGEERAKGNILERFSAQQFPDLHSELNLSSLELGDSALYFCASSDQGLAGETQYFGPGTRLLVL.